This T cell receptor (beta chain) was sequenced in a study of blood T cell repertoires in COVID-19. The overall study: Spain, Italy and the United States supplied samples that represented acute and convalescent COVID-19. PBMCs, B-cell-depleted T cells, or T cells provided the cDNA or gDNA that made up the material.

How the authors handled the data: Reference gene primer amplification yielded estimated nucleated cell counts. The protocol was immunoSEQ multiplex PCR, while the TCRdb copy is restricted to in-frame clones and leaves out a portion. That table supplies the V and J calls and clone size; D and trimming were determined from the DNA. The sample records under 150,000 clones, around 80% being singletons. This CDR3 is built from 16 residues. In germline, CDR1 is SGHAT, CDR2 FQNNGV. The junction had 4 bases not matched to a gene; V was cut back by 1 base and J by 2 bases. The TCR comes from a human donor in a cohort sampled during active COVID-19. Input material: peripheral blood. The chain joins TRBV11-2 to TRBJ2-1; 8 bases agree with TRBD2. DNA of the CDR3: TGTGCCAGCAGCTTAGTGACGGGGGGGACCTACAATGAGCAGTTCTTC. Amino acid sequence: CASSLVTGGTYNEQFF.